This TCR beta chain was recorded in a study of shared clonotypes between healthy human individuals. At the level of the study: Sampling drew on donors who were a couple of women and a few men aged 18 to 49.

How the authors handled the data: ImmunoSEQ only sent back junction sequences with no quality scores, so filtering was done differently. TCRdb keeps only in-frame clones here, not all; method: immunoSEQ multiplex PCR. V and J calls and clone size are copied from that table; D and trimming were computed from the DNA. The sample shows 1.5 million to 2.5 million clones, less than 95% of them seen only once. From germline, CDR1 is WSHSY and CDR2 SAAADI. V lost 8 bases to trimming and J lost 10 bases; unmatched junction nucleotides: 2. The CDR3 has 11 residues. In the case of this clone: Its matching antigen is unknown.

Naive-designated CD8 cells lacked CD45RO, were positively enriched for CCR7, and omitted terminally differentiated effector memory CD45RA+ cells. Regarding the study as a whole: Around 5% of naive CD4 clonotypes were common to a handful of donors. Generally, naive subsets came out with larger estimated richness than memory subsets.

This receptor was identified in a man between 18 and 29 years old in good health. The sample comprised naive CD8+ T cells sorted from blood. The chain has TRBV10-2 and TRBJ1-6, with 7 bases lining up with TRBD1. The CDR3 sequence is CASQGDSPLHF. In nucleotides, the CDR3 is TGCGCCAGCCAGGGGGACTCACCCCTCCACTTT.